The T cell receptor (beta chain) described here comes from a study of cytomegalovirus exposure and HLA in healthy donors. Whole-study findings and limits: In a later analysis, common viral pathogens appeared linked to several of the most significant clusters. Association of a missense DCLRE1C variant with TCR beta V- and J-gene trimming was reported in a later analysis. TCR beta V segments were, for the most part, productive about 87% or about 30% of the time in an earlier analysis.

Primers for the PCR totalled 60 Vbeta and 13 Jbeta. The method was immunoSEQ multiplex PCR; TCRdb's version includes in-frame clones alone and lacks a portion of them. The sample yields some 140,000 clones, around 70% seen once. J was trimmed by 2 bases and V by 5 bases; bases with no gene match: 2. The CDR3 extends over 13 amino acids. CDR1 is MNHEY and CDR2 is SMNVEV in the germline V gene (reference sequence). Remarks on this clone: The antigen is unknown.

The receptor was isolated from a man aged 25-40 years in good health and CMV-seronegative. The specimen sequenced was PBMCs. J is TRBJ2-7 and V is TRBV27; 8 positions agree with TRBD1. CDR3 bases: TGTGCCAGCAGTGACAGGGGACCCTACGAGCAGTACTTC. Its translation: CASSDRGPYEQYF.